Listed below are T cell receptor beta chains from one sample, sequenced in a study of beta chain features in type 1 diabetes. Some clones are missing from TCRdb's copy, which holds only in-frame ones; the method was immunoSEQ multiplex PCR. The table includes some 190,000 clones, around 8% detected once. Material for sequencing was central memory CD4+ T cells from blood. The receptors originated from a middle-aged woman with type 1 diabetes. The conserved cysteine and the conserved F or W are not part of the CDR3 here.

j_gene | v_gene | CDR3aa
TRBJ2-5 | TRBV5-4 | ASSLAGRETQY
TRBJ2-3 | TRBV28 | ASSLNLGTQY
TRBJ2-7 | TRBV18 | ASSPPSAGASYEQY
TRBJ1-5 | TRBV19 | ASSIVDRGVGQPQH
TRBJ2-3 | TRBV15 | ATSRVRQSTDTQY
TRBJ2-5 | TRBV13 | ASSSYRGREQTQY
TRBJ2-2 | TRBV19 | ASRLAGAGELF
TRBJ1-5 | TRBV7-2 | ASSHSNQPQH
TRBJ1-2 | TRBV4-2 | ASSQGRGYGYT
TRBJ1-4 | TRBV5-4 | ASSTTGATNEKLF
TRBJ2-2 | TRBV4-2 | ASSQDFSNTGELF
TRBJ2-7 | TRBV27 | ASRPQGRYEQY
TRBJ2-5 | TRBV7-3 | ASSPSIVAGLGETQY
TRBJ2-2 | TRBV7-2 | ASSRELLNTGELF
TRBJ2-1 | TRBV5-1 | ASSLGSRSSYNEQF
TRBJ1-6 | TRBV18 | ASLGDFGDSPLH
TRBJ1-2 | TRBV7-2 | ASRLDGGAYGYT
TRBJ1-3 | TRBV29-1 | SVDGGAGNTIY
TRBJ2-7 | TRBV4-2 | ASSQDGGVPSYEQY
TRBJ2-7 | TRBV15 | ATRDPGGYPYEQY
TRBJ2-6 | TRBV4-3 | ASSPTASGANVLT
TRBJ2-5 | TRBV7-2 | ASSLGWASGETQY
TRBJ1-1 | TRBV28 | ASRETGNTEAF
TRBJ2-1 | TRBV29-1 | SVGGEVNEQF
TRBJ2-7 | TRBV13 | ASRPVGGSSYEQY
TRBJ1-1 | TRBV7-9 | ASSLAHRGNTEAF
TRBJ2-1 | TRBV7-2 | ASSTPSGIQHNEQF
TRBJ2-7 | TRBV14 | ASGGSGRAGEQY
TRBJ1-1 | TRBV10-3 | AISVTEGETEAF
TRBJ1-5 | TRBV18 | ASSPEGHLSNQPQH
TRBJ2-7 | TRBV4-3 | ASSQDIAENEQY
TRBJ1-1 | TRBV11-2 | ASSLTGTEAF
TRBJ1-4 | TRBV2 | ASSDQGPGEKLF
TRBJ2-3 | TRBV30 | AWSVRLAGAGDTQY
TRBJ1-1 | TRBV5-1 | ASSLGGVAEAF
TRBJ2-2 | TRBV4-1 | ASSQGYGTNTGELF
TRBJ1-4 | TRBV7-9 | ASSLRTGGNREKLF
TRBJ2-1 | TRBV6-6 | ASTLDGLLDEQF
TRBJ2-1 | TRBV2 | ASSVFRTPENEQF
TRBJ2-2 | TRBV7-2 | ASSPFRGPNTGELF
TRBJ2-2 | TRBV29-1 | SGQGSLNTGELF
TRBJ1-1 | TRBV6-5 | ASYPTGKNTEAF
TRBJ1-3 | TRBV5-1 | ASSLTVSSGNTIY
TRBJ1-6 | TRBV2 | ASSSEGHPYNSPLH
TRBJ1-1 | TRBV7-9 | ASSPRPGTEAF
TRBJ2-2 | TRBV29-1 | STMDRGQTGELF
TRBJ1-2 | TRBV7-9 | ASAKEENYGYT
TRBJ1-2 | TRBV7-9 | ASRGDRDYGYT